The 2 T cell receptor beta chains reported below all come from one sample, sequenced in a study of cytomegalovirus exposure and HLA in healthy donors. 13 Jbeta primers and 60 Vbeta primers were used for the PCR. The protocol was immunoSEQ multiplex PCR, while the TCRdb copy is restricted to in-frame clones and leaves out a portion. The profile shows approximately 260,000 clones, almost 85% of them singletons. Input material: PBMCs. The receptor set was obtained from a woman in her thirties or forties in good health and CMV-seropositive.

The V and J genes are TRBV28 and TRBJ2-7; 7 nucleotides line up with TRBD2. V was clipped by 6 bases and J by 5 bases; unmatched bases: 4. Germline V lookup: CDR1 MDHEN, CDR2 SYDVKM. The CDR3 loop spans 12 amino acids. The CDR3: CASSEGGNEQYF. For the CDR3, the DNA is TGTGCCAGCAGCGAGGGAGGGAACGAGCAGTACTTC.

The genes are TRBV5-1 and TRBJ2-2; 11 bases are shared with TRBD2. Looked up from germline, CDR1 is SGHRS and CDR2 is YFSETQ. The trim removed 5 bases at V and 5 bases at J, leaving 5 bases unmatched. This CDR3 spans 15 amino acids. For the CDR3, the DNA is TGCGCCAGCAGGATGGGACTAGCGGTGACCGGGGAGCTGTTTTTT. Translation: CASRMGLAVTGELFF.